This T cell receptor beta chain was retrieved from a study of cytomegalovirus exposure and HLA in healthy donors. Across the study: Among over 300 genotyped donors, around 82% fell in the Caucasian-associated ancestry cluster.

General observations from the study: Other equally common chains were less clonally expanded than HLA-associated TCR beta chains, a later analysis showed.

A word on this clone: Antigen unknown.

In the PCR, 60 Vbeta and 13 Jbeta primers were used. Only in-frame clones appear in the TCRdb table, and some are missing; sequencing was by immunoSEQ multiplex PCR. Of about 93,000 clones listed, more than 55% are singletons. The length of the CDR3 is 12 residues. Deletions cut 4 bases from V and 4 bases from J, with 7 bases between. In germline, CDR1 is LNHDA, CDR2 SQIVND (reference sequence). This TCR came from a boy aged 10-17 years in good health and CMV-seropositive. The chain couples TRBV19 to TRBJ1-1; D uncertain. Sequenced material: PBMCs. The CDR3 coding sequence is TGTGCCAGTAGTACTACAGTCACTGAAGCTTTCTTT. This translates into CASSTTVTEAFF.